This T cell receptor beta chain was sequenced during a study of T cell repertoires in cytomegalovirus infection. Overall study: TCR beta signatures that were public indicated CMV infection and matching HLA type. Findings and limits, study-wide: The cumulative frequency of public TCR beta families identified carriers of CMV plus the relevant HLA. It was HLA-C-restricted CMV-specific TCR beta clonotypes that dominated the response ex vivo.

V shed 8 bases and J shed 3 bases, with 18 bases lying between them. This CDR3 has 14 amino acids. Germline lookup yields CDR1 SQVTM and CDR2 ANQGSEA. Using its own MiXCR run on the reads, TCRdb lists one record per CDR3 protein. The sample has a few hundred thousand distinct CDR3 sequences; approximately 17% are singletons. A few counts support this clonotype. Its antigen is undetermined. Sequencing input: CD8+ T cells from PBMCs. The receptor comes from a human donor in good health (CMV status not recorded). Some clones in this sample may be carry-over from other donors' samples. V is TRBV29-1 and J is TRBJ2-3, with a possible D match to TRBD1 (6 bases). The CDR3 DNA reads as TGCAGCTCAACAGGGTCCCCTGGGACAGATACGCAGTATTTT. This gives the protein CSSTGSPGTDTQYF.